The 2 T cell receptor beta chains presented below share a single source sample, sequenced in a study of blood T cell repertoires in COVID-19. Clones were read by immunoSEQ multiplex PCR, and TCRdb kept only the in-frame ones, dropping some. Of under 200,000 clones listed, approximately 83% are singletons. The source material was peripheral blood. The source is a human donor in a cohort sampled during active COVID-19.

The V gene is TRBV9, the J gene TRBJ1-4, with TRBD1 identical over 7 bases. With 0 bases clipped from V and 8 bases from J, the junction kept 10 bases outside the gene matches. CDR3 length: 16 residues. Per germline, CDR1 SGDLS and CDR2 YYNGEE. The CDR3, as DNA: TGTGCCAGCAGCGTAGATACAGGGGTTAGAGGGGAAAAACTGTTTTTT. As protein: CASSVDTGVRGEKLFF.

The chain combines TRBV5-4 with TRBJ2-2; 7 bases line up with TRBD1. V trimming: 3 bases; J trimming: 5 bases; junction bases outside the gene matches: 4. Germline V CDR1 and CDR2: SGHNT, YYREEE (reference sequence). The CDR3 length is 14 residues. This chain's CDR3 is CASSSAQGTGELFF. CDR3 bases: TGTGCCAGCAGCTCTGCACAGGGGACCGGGGAGCTGTTTTTT.